This entry concerns a single T cell receptor beta chain. The antigen is unknown. This entry belongs to a study of shared clonotypes between healthy human individuals. Study results and caveats: Generally, naive subsets came out with larger estimated richness than memory subsets.

Genomic DNA (from each subset) was split evenly across several immunoSEQ plates. Generated by immunoSEQ multiplex PCR, the TCRdb table keeps only in-frame clones and is missing some. This table has approximately 2.1 million clones, approximately 95% appearing once. Specimen: naive CD4+ T cells from PBMCs. The subset: CD45RA+ positively selected. This TCR was recovered from a man aged 18 to 30 in good health. Some clones in this sample may be carry-over from other donors' samples.

This chain's CDR3 is CASSPGPGDEQFF. CDR3 nucleotide sequence: TGCGCCAGCAGCCCTGGTCCCGGGGATGAGCAGTTCTTC. The chain combines TRBV4-3 with TRBJ2-1, with D possibly matching TRBD2 (5 bases). Germline-derived CDR1 and CDR2 are LGHNA and YSLEER. The CDR3 spans 13 residues. V lost 4 bases and J 8 bases, leaving 12 bases between the germline ends.